The clone carrying this T cell receptor (beta chain) has just one count. Using immunoSEQ multiplex PCR, the repertoire was profiled, and TCRdb retains in-frame clones only, with some absent. Of a few hundred thousand clones in the sample, 70% to 90% were seen once. A Seattle source enrolled patients during active infection and followed them longitudinally. This sample was taken from a study of blood T cell repertoires in COVID-19. Germline CDR1 reads LGHDT; CDR2 reads YNNKEL (reference sequence). This CDR3 has 17 residues. V dropped 1 base and J dropped 5; count of bases not matched to a gene: 11. Sequencing used peripheral blood. This TCR came from a woman aged 45-60 years with COVID-19, enrolled during active disease. The rearrangement joins TRBV3-1 (or the pseudogene TRBV3-2) to TRBJ2-1, with 7 positions matching TRBD2. The CDR3 DNA is TGTGCCAGCAGCCAAGTGCGCCGGGCGGGAGTGCACAATGAGCAGTTCTTC. This codes for CASSQVRRAGVHNEQFF.